This T cell receptor (beta chain) was profiled in a study of T-cell reconstitution after alpha-beta-depleted transplantation in children. Molecular barcoding with unique molecular identifiers was used for the TCRbeta library. TCRdb independently ran MiXCR on the PCR reads; one entry per CDR3 protein. The sample records about 410,000 distinct CDR3 sequences, about 20% being singletons. CDR3 length: 18 amino acids. V was pared by 5 bases and J by 1 base, with 13 bases of the junction left unmatched. The germline V gene has CDR1 SGHRS and CDR2 YFSETQ. The sequencing here drew on PBMCs from the stem cell graft donor, taken from the stem cell graft. V is TRBV5-1 and J is TRBJ2-5; 11 bases line up with TRBD1. The TCR originated in a human donor who donated a stem cell graft to a child with acute myeloid leukemia. CDR3 nucleotides: TGCGCCAGCAGTCGACGGGGACAGGGGGGCTGGGGCCAAGAGACCCAGTACTTC. It is translated as CASSRRGQGGWGQETQYF.